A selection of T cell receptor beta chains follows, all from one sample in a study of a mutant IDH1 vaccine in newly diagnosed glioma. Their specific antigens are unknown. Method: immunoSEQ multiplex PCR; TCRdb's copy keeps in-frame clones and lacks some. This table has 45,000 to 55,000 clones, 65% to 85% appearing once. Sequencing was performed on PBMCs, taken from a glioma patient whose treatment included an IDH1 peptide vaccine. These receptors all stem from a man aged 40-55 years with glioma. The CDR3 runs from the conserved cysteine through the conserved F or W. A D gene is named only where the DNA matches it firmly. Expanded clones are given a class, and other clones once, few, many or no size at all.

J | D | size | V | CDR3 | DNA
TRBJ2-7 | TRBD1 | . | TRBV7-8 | CASSLRDRAYEQYF | TGTGCCAGCAGCTTACGAGACAGGGCCTACGAGCAGTACTTC
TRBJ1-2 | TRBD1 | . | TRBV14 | CASSQEPGTAGGYTF | TGTGCCAGCAGCCAAGAACCCGGGACAGCGGGTGGCTACACCTTC
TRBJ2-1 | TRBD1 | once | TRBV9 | CASSVGDRGNEQFF | TGTGCCAGCAGCGTAGGGGACAGGGGCAATGAGCAGTTCTTC
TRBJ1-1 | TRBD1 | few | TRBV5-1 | CASRQGTTQATEAFF | TGCGCCAGCAGACAGGGGACAACTCAGGCCACTGAAGCTTTCTTT
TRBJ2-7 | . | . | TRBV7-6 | CASSPGHVSYEQYF | TGTGCCAGCAGCCCGGGACATGTCTCCTACGAGCAGTACTTC
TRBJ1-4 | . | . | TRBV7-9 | CASSFGATNEKLFF | TGTGCCAGCAGCTTCGGGGCAACTAATGAAAAACTGTTTTTT
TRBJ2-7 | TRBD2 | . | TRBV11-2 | CASSVLAGLAYEQYF | TGTGCCAGCAGCGTACTAGCGGGGTTGGCCTACGAGCAGTACTTC
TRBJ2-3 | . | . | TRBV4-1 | CASSQGREPTQYF | TGCGCCAGCAGCCAAGGCAGGGAACCTACGCAGTATTTT
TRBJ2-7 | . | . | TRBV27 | CASSSRGPESYEQYF | TGTGCCAGCAGTTCACGGGGGCCCGAGTCTTACGAGCAGTACTTC
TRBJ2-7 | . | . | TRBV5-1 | CASSLGGWEQYF | TGCGCCAGCAGCTTGGGGGGGTGGGAGCAGTACTTC
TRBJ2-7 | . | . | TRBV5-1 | CASSFSGDGSYEQYF | TGCGCCAGCAGCTTCTCGGGGGACGGGTCCTACGAGCAGTACTTC
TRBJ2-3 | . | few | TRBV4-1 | CASSQDLDLYTQYF | TGCGCCAGCAGCCAAGACCTGGATTTATATACGCAGTATTTT
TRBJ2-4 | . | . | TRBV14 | CASSQAGPEAKNIQYF | TGTGCCAGCAGCCAAGCGGGGCCTGAAGCCAAAAACATTCAGTACTTC
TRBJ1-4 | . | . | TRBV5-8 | CASSSQDFTNEKLFF | TGTGCCAGCAGCTCACAGGATTTCACTAATGAAAAACTGTTTTTT
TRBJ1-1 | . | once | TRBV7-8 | CASTLGGNTEAFF | TGTGCCAGCACCCTCGGTGGGAACACTGAAGCTTTCTTT
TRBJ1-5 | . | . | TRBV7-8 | CASSKGRGENQPQHF | TGTGCCAGCAGCAAAGGCCGAGGGGAGAATCAGCCCCAGCATTTT
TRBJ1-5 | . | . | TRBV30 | CAWSALGGQPQHF | TGTGCCTGGAGTGCTTTAGGGGGTCAGCCCCAGCATTTT
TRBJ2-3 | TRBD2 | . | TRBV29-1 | CSANSGGGTDTQYF | TGCAGCGCCAACAGCGGGGGTGGCACAGATACGCAGTATTTT
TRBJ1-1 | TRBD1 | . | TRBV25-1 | CASSKQGPGGAFF | TGTGCCAGCAGTAAACAGGGGCCCGGCGGGGCTTTCTTT
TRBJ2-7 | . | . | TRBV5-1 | CASSLISSYEQYF | TGCGCCAGCAGCCTCATAAGCTCCTACGAGCAGTACTTC
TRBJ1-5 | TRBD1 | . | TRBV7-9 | CASSLGQGGQPQHF | TGTGCCAGCAGCTTGGGACAGGGCGGACAGCCCCAGCATTTT
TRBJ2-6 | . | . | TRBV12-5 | CASGSLSPPSGANVLTF | TGTGCTAGTGGTTCCCTTTCCCCCCCCTCTGGGGCCAACGTCCTGACTTTC
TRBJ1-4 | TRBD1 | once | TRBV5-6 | CASSWSQGSNEKLFF | TGTGCCAGCAGTTGGTCACAGGGGTCTAATGAAAAACTGTTTTTT
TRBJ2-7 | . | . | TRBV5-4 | CASSFWPYEQYF | TGTGCCAGCAGCTTTTGGCCCTACGAGCAGTACTTC
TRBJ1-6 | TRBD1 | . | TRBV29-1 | CSVRFDRGNSPLHF | TGCAGCGTTCGCTTCGACAGGGGCAATTCACCCCTCCACTTT
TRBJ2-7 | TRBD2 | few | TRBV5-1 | CASSNIAGGPVKAYEQYF | TGCGCCAGCAGCAATATAGCGGGGGGGCCGGTAAAAGCCTACGAGCAGTACTTC
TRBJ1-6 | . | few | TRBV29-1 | CSVQGNPRSPLHF | TGCAGCGTCCAGGGTAATCCCCGTTCACCCCTCCACTTT
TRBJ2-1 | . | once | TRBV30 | CAVGLYNEQFF | TGTGCTGTGGGACTGTACAATGAGCAGTTCTTC
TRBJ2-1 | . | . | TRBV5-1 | CASSGRGFPDNEQFF | TGCGCCAGCAGCGGCAGGGGCTTTCCGGACAATGAGCAGTTCTTC
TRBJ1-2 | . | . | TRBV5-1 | CASSPGTGNYGYTF | TGCGCCAGCAGCCCTGGTACAGGGAACTATGGCTACACCTTC
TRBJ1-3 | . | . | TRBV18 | CASSPGPLSGNTIYF | TGTGCCAGTTCACCAGGACCGCTCTCTGGAAACACCATATATTTT
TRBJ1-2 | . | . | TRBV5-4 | CASSSPSVGASNYGYTF | TGTGCCAGCAGCAGTCCTAGCGTTGGGGCTTCTAACTATGGCTACACCTTC
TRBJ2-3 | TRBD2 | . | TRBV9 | CASGRGDTDTQYF | TGTGCCAGCGGGCGGGGGGACACAGATACGCAGTATTTT
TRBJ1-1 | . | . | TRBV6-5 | CASSRQRNTEAFF | TGTGCCAGCAGCCGACAGAGGAACACTGAAGCTTTCTTT
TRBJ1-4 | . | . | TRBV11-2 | CASSLGTRSPNEKLFF | TGTGCCAGCAGCTTAGGGACACGGTCCCCTAATGAAAAACTGTTTTTT
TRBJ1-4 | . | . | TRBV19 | CASRSPGRGWGEKLFF | TGTGCCAGTAGGTCCCCCGGCAGGGGCTGGGGAGAAAAACTGTTTTTT
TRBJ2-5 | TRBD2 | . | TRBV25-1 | CASRSSGGETQYF | TGTGCCAGCAGATCAAGCGGGGGTGAGACCCAGTACTTC
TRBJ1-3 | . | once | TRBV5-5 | CASSLGLDFGNTIYF | TGTGCCAGCAGCTTGGGGCTGGACTTTGGAAACACCATATATTTT
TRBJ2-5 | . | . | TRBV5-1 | CASSLGGANVQETQYF | TGCGCCAGCAGCTTGGGGGGGGCGAATGTTCAAGAGACCCAGTACTTC
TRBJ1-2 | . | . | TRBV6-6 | CASRIRGGGYTF | TGTGCCAGCAGGATCAGGGGCGGAGGCTACACCTTC
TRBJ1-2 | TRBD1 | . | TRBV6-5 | CASSSTTGIGYGYTF | TGTGCCAGCAGTTCCACGACAGGGATCGGCTATGGCTACACCTTC
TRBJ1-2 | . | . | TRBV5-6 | CASSVGRRANYGYTF | TGTGCCAGCAGCGTGGGACGGCGAGCTAACTATGGCTACACCTTC
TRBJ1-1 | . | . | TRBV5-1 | CASRQGPDTEAFF | TGCGCCAGCAGACAGGGTCCAGACACTGAAGCTTTCTTT
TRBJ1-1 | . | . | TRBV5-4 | CASSLNREAFF | TGTGCCAGCAGCCTGAACAGGGAAGCTTTCTTT